These 23 T cell receptor beta chains were sequenced from one sample in a study of blood T cell repertoires in COVID-19. Sequenced by immunoSEQ multiplex PCR; TCRdb stores in-frame clones only, minus some. This sample has more than 350,000 clones; 85% to 90% occur once, and the top ten carry roughly 9.4%. Specimen: PBMCs or T cells enriched from blood (not recorded which). The receptors come from a woman between 50 and 59 years old who had recovered from COVID-19.

This clone was seen only once. The J gene is TRBJ2-7, the V gene TRBV5-1; TRBD2 agrees at 10 bases. The trim removed 0 bases at V and 0 bases at J, leaving 6 bases unmatched. This CDR3 region has 17 residues. CDR1 is SGHRS and CDR2 is YFSETQ in the germline V gene. The CDR3 nucleotides are TGCGCCAGCAGCTTGGGGATTAGCGGGGGGAGCTCCTACGAGCAGTACTTC. This encodes CASSLGISGGSSYEQYF.

The chain uses TRBV4-1 and TRBJ1-3; no firm D call. The CDR3 has 13 amino acids. Per germline, CDR1 MGHRA and CDR2 YSYEKL. Trimming took off 3 bases at V and 1 base at J, with 4 bases between the two ends. CDR3: CASSHPSGNTIYF. The DNA for the CDR3 is TGCGCCAGCAGCCATCCTTCTGGAAACACCATATATTTT.

The chain recombines TRBV30 with TRBJ1-6; no firm D call. This CDR3 is built from 14 residues. V lost 2 bases to trimming and J lost 7 bases, with 12 bases between them. From germline, CDR1 is GTSNPN and CDR2 SVGIG (reference sequence). In DNA, the CDR3 is TGTGCCTGGAGTCCAGACTGGAACAATTCACCCCTCCACTTT. Encoded protein: CAWSPDWNNSPLHF.

V gene TRBV4-3 combines with J gene TRBJ1-4, with 8 nucleotides matching TRBD1. Losses at the gene ends were 8 bases for V and 6 bases for J; bases not matched to a gene: 11. The CDR3 is made up of 15 amino acids. Germline V lookup: CDR1 LGHNA, CDR2 YSLEER. This CDR3 reads CASQQFGTGDEKLFF. Written as DNA, the CDR3 is TGCGCCAGCCAACAATTCGGGACAGGCGATGAAAAACTGTTTTTT.

The rearrangement uses TRBV7-9 and TRBJ1-2; no clear D. Germline V CDR1 and CDR2: SEHNR, FQNEAQ (reference sequence). This CDR3 region has 13 residues. The ends were cut back, 1 base at V and 8 bases at J, with 11 bases in the middle. The CDR3: CASSLEAGGGYTF. The CDR3, as DNA: TGTGCCAGCAGCTTAGAGGCAGGAGGAGGCTACACCTTC.

This clone has just a few counts. The J gene is TRBJ1-6, the V gene TRBV5-1, with 9 bases aligning to TRBD1. The germline CDR1 and CDR2 sequences are SGHRS and YFSETQ. CDR3 length equals 18 residues. V lost 0 bases and J lost 6; bases outside the gene matches: 10. For the CDR3, the DNA is TGCGCCAGCAGCTTGGCATCTTCCGGGACAGGGAGTAATTCACCCCTCCACTTT. This translates into CASSLASSGTGSNSPLHF.

This chain uses TRBV6-5 with TRBJ2-2; 8 bases map to TRBD2. CDR3 length: 15 amino acids. V was clipped by 5 bases and J by 6 bases; unmatched bases: 8. Germline CDR1 reads MNHEY; CDR2 reads SVGAGI. The chain's CDR3 is CASSQHISGAGELFF. CDR3 sequence (DNA): TGTGCCAGCAGTCAACATATTAGCGGGGCCGGGGAGCTGTTTTTT.

In its sample, this clone was seen once. The V call is TRBV2, the J call TRBJ2-5; TRBD2 matches 7 bases. The CDR3 covers 15 residues. V gave up 1 base and J gave up 5 bases; unmatched junction bases: 7. The V gene's germline CDR1 is SNHLY and CDR2 FYNNEI. The CDR3 is CASSEDSAGTETQYF. In DNA form, the CDR3 reads TGTGCCAGCAGTGAAGACTCAGCGGGGACGGAGACCCAGTACTTC. The complete variable domain, with remaining parts taken from reference TRBV2 and TRBJ2-5, reads EPEVTQTPSHQVTQMGQEVILRCVPISNHLYFYWYRQILGQKVEFLVSFYNNEISEKSEIFDDQFSVERPDGSNFTLKIRSTKLEDSAMYFCASSEDSAGTETQYFGPGTRLLVL.

The chain has TRBV29-1 and TRBJ1-1, with D possibly TRBD1 on 6 matching bases. Trimming shortened V by 6 bases and J by 1 base, and 18 bases separated the two germline ends. The CDR3 spans 15 residues. Germline CDR1 reads SQVTM; CDR2 reads ANQGSEA. The CDR3 nucleotides are TGCAGCGTAACTGGGACACGGAATGAGAACACTGAAGCTTTCTTT. Amino acid sequence: CSVTGTRNENTEAFF.

This clone was detected only a few times. The rearrangement joins TRBV2 to TRBJ1-5; D might be TRBD1 (6 bases). V was cut by 10 bases and J by 1 base, with 17 bases left in between. Germline CDR1 and CDR2: SNHLY and FYNNEI. The CDR3 is 15 amino acids. The CDR3 coding sequence is TGTGCCACAAGGACAGACCCGGGGAGCAATCAGCCCCAGCATTTT. It yields the protein CATRTDPGSNQPQHF.

CDR3 loop: CASRGGPPEAFF. The CDR3 DNA sequence: TGTGCCAGCAGGGGGGGACCCCCTGAAGCTTTCTTT. The rearrangement uses TRBV12-3 or TRBV12-4 and TRBJ1-1; possible D gene TRBD1, 5 bases. Trimming pared 6 bases from V and 6 bases from J, leaving 11 bases between. The CDR3 has 12 residues.

This sequence joins TRBV7-2 and TRBJ2-2; D not certain. With 1 base removed from V and 5 bases from J, the gap between germline ends came to 5 bases. Looked up from germline, CDR1 is SGHTA and CDR2 is FQGNSA. The CDR3 has 13 residues. CDR3 sequence: CASSLGQTGELFF. The CDR3 bases are TGTGCCAGCAGCTTAGGGCAGACCGGGGAGCTGTTTTTT.

The V and J genes are TRBV27 and TRBJ1-4; 9 bases align to TRBD1. V shed 6 bases, J shed 10 bases, and the junction held 15 bases outside the gene matches. Per the germline V gene, CDR1 is MNHEY and CDR2 is SMNVEV (reference sequence). This CDR3 is 16 amino acids long. CDR3 sequence (DNA): TGTGCCAGCAGACCCGAGGGTGGGGACAGGGAAGGAAAACTGTTTTTT. Protein: CASRPEGGDREGKLFF.

The V and J genes are TRBV27 and TRBJ2-5, with a weak D call TRBD1 (8 bases). The germline V gene has CDR1 MNHEY and CDR2 SMNVEV (reference sequence). The V and J ends lost 3 bases and 5 bases respectively, with 16 bases between them. The CDR3 runs to 15 residues. This CDR3 reads CASSFDRGGSETQYF. The CDR3 region has the DNA TGTGCCAGCAGTTTCGACAGGGGAGGGTCCGAGACCCAGTACTTC.

This clone was recorded only once. V is TRBV30 and J is TRBJ1-5, with TRBD1 as a possible D gene (5 bases). CDR1 and CDR2 from the germline V gene are GTSNPN and SVGIG (reference sequence). The CDR3 spans 16 residues. Trimming left V 4 bases short and J 7 bases short, with 23 bases between. The CDR3 sequence is CAWNSGVGIEGQPQHF. Written as DNA, the CDR3 is TGTGCCTGGAACTCGGGGGTGGGAATTGAAGGCCAGCCCCAGCATTTT.

This clone was picked up a small number of times. The genes are TRBV6-4 and TRBJ1-2; 11 nucleotides line up with TRBD1. The CDR3 runs 17 residues. CDR1 is MRHNA, CDR2 SNTAGT, per germline. V was pared by 4 bases and J by 2 bases, with 9 bases of the junction left unmatched. For the CDR3, the DNA is TGTGCCAGCAGTGTCTCCGGACAGGGGGCGCTGAACTATGGCTACACCTTC. Its protein is CASSVSGQGALNYGYTF.

This chain uses TRBV14 with TRBJ2-7; D unresolved. The CDR3 is made up of 12 amino acids. The V end was cut by 0 bases, the J end by 9 bases, with 9 bases between. Germline CDR1 is SGHDN and CDR2 is FVKESK. CDR3 residues: CASSQDRIRQYF. CDR3 coding DNA: TGTGCCAGCAGCCAAGATCGAATCAGGCAGTACTTC.

CDR3 amino acids: CASSQDYPGQLTQGVQKLFF. The CDR3 DNA follows: TGTGCCAGCAGCCAAGATTATCCGGGACAGCTGACTCAGGGCGTCCAAAAACTGTTTTTT. V gene TRBV3-1 (or the pseudogene TRBV3-2) combines with J gene TRBJ1-4; 7 nucleotides match TRBD1. Germline V gene sequence: CDR1 LGHDT, CDR2 YNNKEL (reference sequence). CDR3 length: 20 amino acids. Losses at the gene ends were 0 bases for V and 9 bases for J; bases not matched to a gene: 22.

This chain links TRBV28 with TRBJ1-3; unclear D gene. The CDR3 contains 14 residues. V shed 2 bases and J shed 1 base, with 6 bases lying between them. CDR1 is MDHEN, CDR2 SYDVKM, per germline. The CDR3 nucleotides are TGTGCCAGCAGTTTACGGGTGTCTGGAAACACCATATATTTT. It codes for CASSLRVSGNTIYF.

CDR3 DNA sequence: TGTGCCAGCTCACAACTGGACTATGGCTACACCTTC. It encodes CASSQLDYGYTF. The chain has TRBV18 and TRBJ1-2; D not certain. Deletions cut 4 bases from V and 3 bases from J, with 6 bases between. The CDR3 is 12 residues long. Germline CDR1 is KGHSH and CDR2 is LQKENI.

Comment on this clone: Other DNA sequences of this sample code for an identical CDR3. The chain couples TRBV2 to TRBJ1-2, with D perhaps TRBD1 (5 bases). The CDR3 consists of 13 residues. Germline loops: CDR1 SNHLY, CDR2 FYNNEI. The germline V and J ends were trimmed by 9 bases and 4 bases, with 15 bases remaining between them. The CDR3 DNA reads as TGTGCCAGTTCAAGACTCCAGGGCTATGGCTACACCTTC. It encodes CASSRLQGYGYTF. Based on the CDR3 plus reference TRBV2 and TRBJ1-2, the full variable domain is EPEVTQTPSHQVTQMGQEVILRCVPISNHLYFYWYRQILGQKVEFLVSFYNNEISEKSEIFDDQFSVERPDGSNFTLKIRSTKLEDSAMYFCASSRLQGYGYTFGSGTRLTVV.

The rearrangement uses TRBV6-5 and TRBJ1-4; D is unclear. This CDR3 contains 14 residues. The germline CDR1 and CDR2 sequences are MNHEY and SVGAGI. Trimming removed 5 bases at V and 0 bases at J, with 7 bases between. The CDR3 sequence: CASSTNPTNEKLFF. Here the CDR3 DNA reads TGTGCCAGCAGTACAAACCCAACTAATGAAAAACTGTTTTTT.

The chain joins TRBV18 to TRBJ1-1; D gene uncertain. V was trimmed by 1 base and J by 0 bases, leaving 12 bases between them. There are 16 residues in the CDR3. Germline CDR1 reads KGHSH; CDR2 reads LQKENI. The CDR3 DNA reads as TGTGCCAGCTCACCACAATGGGCCGGGATGAACACTGAAGCTTTCTTT. Translation: CASSPQWAGMNTEAFF.